The source of this TCR beta chain is a study of shared clonotypes between healthy human individuals. Across the study: Per donor, three plates held CD4 naive cells, three held CD4 memory, two held CD8 naive and one held CD8 memory.

In the CD4+ fraction, cells were divided into CD45RA+ naive and CD45RA-negative memory subsets. V was clipped by 3 bases and J by 5 bases; unmatched bases: 6. Germline lookup yields CDR1 LNHDA and CDR2 SQIVND (reference sequence). The CDR3 spans 14 residues. The authors loaded around 220 ng DNA, about 30,000 T cell genomes, into sorted-subset replicate PCRs. Per the study methods: Junction-only sequences without quality scores came from ImmunoSEQ, so filtering differed. Assay used: immunoSEQ multiplex PCR; TCRdb lists only in-frame clones, some missing. The DNA gave D and trimming, while V, J and clone size come from that table. The sample lists about 1.5 million clones; over 95% were seen once.

The sequenced sample was naive CD4+ T cells sorted from blood. Noted subset: CD45RA+ positively selected. The V gene is TRBV19, the J gene TRBJ1-2; TRBD1 matches at 7 bases. The clonotype comes from a man between 25 and 39 years old in good health. The DNA for the CDR3 is TGTGCCAGTAGTATTCTACAGGGGAGGTATGGCTACACCTTC. It encodes CASSILQGRYGYTF.